This TCR beta chain was documented in a study of cytomegalovirus exposure and HLA in healthy donors. Using immunoSEQ multiplex PCR, the repertoire was profiled, and TCRdb retains in-frame clones only, with some absent. Of approximately 190,000 clones listed, roughly 80% were seen once; the top ten hold less than 9%. V was pared by 0 bases and J by 4 bases, with 2 bases of the junction left unmatched. This CDR3 has 14 residues. Germline CDR1 SGHDT, CDR2 YYEEEE. Details on this clone: Other DNA sequences of this sample code for an identical CDR3.

This sequence originates from a young man in good health and CMV-seropositive. The J gene is TRBJ1-1, the V gene TRBV5-6, with 8 bases identical to TRBD1. The sample taken for sequencing was PBMCs. The CDR3 is CASSLGTGSTEAFF. The CDR3 bases are TGTGCCAGCAGCTTGGGGACAGGGAGCACTGAAGCTTTCTTT.